The 24 T cell receptor beta chains below were found in one sample sequenced in a study of blood T cells in healthy people across ages. Alongside a J-beta primer mix, a sample-barcoded 5' primer served in a second PCR lasting about 7 to 12 cycles. TCRdb re-called the 5' RACE reads through MiXCR, storing one row per CDR3 protein. The data show hundreds of thousands of distinct CDR3 sequences, approximately 53% seen once. The specimen sequenced was blood. Receptors originate from a middle-aged man in good health.

This clonotype was counted only a few times. The chain has TRBV7-2 and TRBJ2-1, with D possibly matching TRBD1 (6 bases). The germline V and J ends were trimmed by 8 bases and 6 bases, with 17 bases remaining between them. Germline CDR1 is SGHTA and CDR2 is FQGNSA. The CDR3 spans 14 residues. The chain's CDR3 is CASAFQEGGNEQFF. CDR3 coding DNA: TGTGCCAGCGCTTTCCAGGAAGGGGGCAATGAGCAGTTCTTC.

The rearrangement joins TRBV20-1 to TRBJ2-5; TRBD2 agrees at 8 bases. The CDR3 loop spans 14 amino acids. Germline-derived CDR1 and CDR2 are DFQATT and SNEGSKA (reference sequence). J lost 4 bases, V lost 0 bases, and 4 bases had no gene match. CDR3: CSARELGGGETQYF. The CDR3 DNA follows: TGCAGTGCTAGAGAACTCGGGGGGGGAGAGACCCAGTACTTC.

The chain is built from TRBV4-3 and TRBJ2-1, with D perhaps matching TRBD2 (5 bases). V was cut by 0 bases and J by 0 bases, with 18 bases left in between. Per the germline V gene, CDR1 is LGHNA and CDR2 is YSLEER. The CDR3 has 19 amino acids. DNA for the CDR3: TGCGCCAGCAGCCAAGAACGTGCAGGACTGCAGAGCTCCTACAATGAGCAGTTCTTC. It specifies CASSQERAGLQSSYNEQFF.

The rearrangement links TRBV25-1 to TRBJ1-1; perhaps TRBD1 as D (5 bases). Germline CDR1 and CDR2: MGHDK and SYGVNS. With 1 base removed from V and 8 bases from J, the gap between germline ends came to 14 bases. This CDR3 is built from 14 residues. CDR3 sequence reads: CASSELLEQEEAFF. The CDR3 nucleotides are TGTGCCAGCAGTGAATTATTAGAACAGGAGGAAGCTTTCTTT.

This clonotype was picked up a small number of times. This sequence joins TRBV7-3 and TRBJ1-2; 10 bases are a match to TRBD1. CDR1 and CDR2 from the germline V gene are SGHTA and FQGTGA. With V trimmed by 3 bases and J by 6 bases, 4 bases remained unmatched. The CDR3 is 14 residues long. CDR3 nucleotide sequence: TGTGCCAGCAGCTTGACAGGGGGCGCGGATGGCTACACCTTC. Residues: CASSLTGGADGYTF.

The chain employs TRBV4-1 and TRBJ2-1; 11 bases agree with TRBD2. The CDR3 consists of 15 residues. V was clipped by 4 bases and J by 10 bases; unmatched bases: 9. Germline values: CDR1 MGHRA, CDR2 YSYEKL. The DNA for the CDR3 is TGCGCCAGCAGCCTAGAGACTAGCGGGATCGAAGAGCAGTTCTTC. As protein: CASSLETSGIEEQFF.

The rearrangement joins TRBV7-3 to TRBJ2-1; 14 bases are shared with TRBD2. The germline gives CDR1 SGHTA, CDR2 FQGTGA. This CDR3 region has 18 residues. Unmatched junction bases numbered 12, after V lost 5 bases and J lost 6 bases. CDR3: CASSLEGLAGVGPNEQFF. The CDR3 coding sequence is TGTGCCAGCAGCCTAGAGGGACTAGCGGGGGTGGGTCCCAATGAGCAGTTCTTC.

The V call is TRBV30, the J call TRBJ2-1; 8 bases fit TRBD2. This CDR3 is 14 amino acids long. J gave up 7 bases and V 5 bases, and 10 bases lay outside the gene matches. From germline, CDR1 is GTSNPN and CDR2 SVGIG (reference sequence). CDR3 loop: CAWSRGGPMNEQFF. CDR3 bases: TGTGCCTGGTCTCGGGGGGGGCCGATGAATGAGCAGTTCTTC.

This clonotype was detected a few times. The rearrangement links TRBV5-1 to TRBJ2-5; D may match TRBD1 or TRBD2 (5 bases each). The CDR3 is 15 amino acids. The germline V gene encodes CDR1 SGHRS and CDR2 YFSETQ. Between the trimmed V and J ends, which lost 6 bases and 3 bases, there was a span of 18 bases. This chain's CDR3 is CASTLGSREEETQYF. The CDR3, as DNA: TGCGCCAGCACCCTTGGGAGCAGGGAAGAAGAGACCCAGTACTTC. Complete variable domain (other parts from reference TRBV5-1 and TRBJ2-5): KAGVTQTPRYLIKTRGQQVTLSCSPISGHRSVSWYQQTPGQGLQFLFEYFSETQRNKGNFPGRFSGRQFSNSRSEMNVSTLELGDSALYLCASTLGSREEETQYFGPGTRLLVL.

Concerning this clonotype: This sequence may be a read error, since a much larger clone differs from it by one base. The chain uses TRBV29-1 and TRBJ2-1; 9 nucleotides line up with TRBD1. Trimming at V came to 3 bases and at J to 11 bases, leaving 8 bases not matched to a gene. CDR1 and CDR2 from the germline V gene are SQVTM and ANQGSEA. The CDR3 has 13 residues. Written as DNA, the CDR3 is TGCAGCGTTGATAGGACAGGGGTTGCTAAGCAGTTCTTC. Translating gives CSVDRTGVAKQFF.

V gene TRBV12-3 or TRBV12-4 combines with J gene TRBJ2-3; D unresolved. This CDR3 is built from 12 residues. V gave up 7 bases and J gave up 3 bases, with 8 bases separating them. CDR3 DNA sequence: TGTGCCAGCACCCCGGATACAGATACGCAGTATTTT. Translation: CASTPDTDTQYF.

This clonotype occurred a few times. The chain has TRBV20-1 and TRBJ2-7; the match to TRBD2 covers 7 bases. From germline, CDR1 is DFQATT and CDR2 SNEGSKA (reference sequence). Germline trimming cut 5 bases from V and 6 bases from J; bases unmatched to any gene: 13. The CDR3 sequence is 14 residues long. Here the CDR3 DNA reads TGCAGTGCTCTCCTTGGGGGGAGGGCCTTCGAGCAGTACTTC. This translates into CSALLGGRAFEQYF.

The V call is TRBV20-1, the J call TRBJ2-3, with D perhaps matching TRBD1 or TRBD2 (5 bases each). CDR1 DFQATT and CDR2 SNEGSKA come from the germline V gene (reference sequence). This CDR3 has 14 residues. Trimming pared 6 bases from V and 6 bases from J, leaving 19 bases between. The CDR3 region has the DNA TGCAGTGCCCCGGGACGACACTACAAGGATACGCAGTATTTT. As protein: CSAPGRHYKDTQYF.

This clonotype was observed a handful of times. The junction departs from the called germline gene at one end, perhaps through a read error. The V call is TRBV7-2, the J call TRBJ2-1; D is unclear. Germline assignment: CDR1 SGHTA and CDR2 FQGNSA. The CDR3 is made up of 11 amino acids. CDR3 amino acids: CASSGQNAQFF. Here the CDR3 DNA reads TGTGCCAGCAGCGGCCAGAATGCGCAGTTCTTC. Full variable domain (rest looked up from reference TRBV7-2 and TRBJ2-1): GAGVSQSPSNKVTEKGKDVELRCDPISGHTALYWYRQSLGQGLEFLIYFQGNSAPDKSGLPSDRFSAERTGGSVSTLTIQRTQQEDSAVYLCASSGQNAQFFGPGTRLTVL.

The chain has TRBV20-1 and TRBJ2-1; D is ambiguous. The germline V gene has CDR1 DFQATT and CDR2 SNEGSKA (reference sequence). This CDR3 comprises 12 residues. The V end was cut by 5 bases, the J end by 3 bases, with 8 bases between. In DNA, the CDR3 is TGCAGTGCTCCAAACGACTACAATGAGCAGTTCTTC. Translated, it gives CSAPNDYNEQFF.

The chain carries TRBV29-1 and TRBJ2-1; 11 bases are a match to TRBD2. Germline lookup yields CDR1 SQVTM and CDR2 ANQGSEA. The CDR3 loop spans 15 amino acids. V trimming: 7 bases; J trimming: 2 bases; junction bases outside the gene matches: 7. CDR3: CSAHTSGSPYNEQFF. CDR3 in DNA: TGCAGCGCTCATACTAGCGGGAGTCCCTACAATGAGCAGTTCTTC.

This sequence joins TRBV5-6 and TRBJ2-7; a possible D gene is TRBD2 (7 bases). V was cut by 4 bases and J by 9 bases, with 17 bases left in between. The V gene's germline CDR1 is SGHDT and CDR2 YYEEEE. This CDR3 comprises 13 residues. DNA of the CDR3: TGTGCCAGCAGCGGAAGACTAGCAGGGGTGCAGTACTTC. Amino acids: CASSGRLAGVQYF.

This chain uses TRBV7-3 with TRBJ2-5; 9 bases align to TRBD2. The germline V gene has CDR1 SGHTA and CDR2 FQGTGA. J was trimmed by 1 base and V by 0 bases; bases with no gene match: 6. This CDR3 region has 17 residues. The CDR3 bases are TGTGCCAGCAGCTTAACAGGCGGGGGGGCAGTCCAAGAGACCCAGTACTTC. Encoded protein: CASSLTGGGAVQETQYF.

This sequence joins TRBV29-1 and TRBJ2-1; maybe TRBD2 (6 bases). The ends were cut back, 7 bases at V and 8 bases at J, with 12 bases in the middle. This CDR3 spans 11 amino acids. Germline V gene sequence: CDR1 SQVTM, CDR2 ANQGSEA. The CDR3 sequence: CSALWRDEQFF. In DNA form, the CDR3 reads TGCAGCGCCTTATGGAGGGATGAGCAGTTCTTC.

The V call is TRBV4-1, the J call TRBJ2-5; D is unclear. Germline V gene lookup returns CDR1 MGHRA and CDR2 YSYEKL. Trimming shortened V by 0 bases and J by 2 bases, and 10 bases separated the two germline ends. The CDR3 has 15 residues. The CDR3 spells CASSQESVVQETQYF. The DNA of the CDR3 is TGCGCCAGCAGCCAAGAGTCAGTAGTACAAGAGACCCAGTACTTC.

The gene calls are TRBV7-8 and TRBJ1-6; D is unresolved. Looked up from germline, CDR1 is SGHVS and CDR2 is FQNEAQ. CDR3 size: 17 residues. Trimming removed 1 base at V and 0 bases at J, with 10 bases between. The CDR3 DNA reads TGTGCCAGCAGCTTAGTGGGCAAGAGCTCCTATAATTCACCCCTCCACTTT. Its protein product is CASSLVGKSSYNSPLHF.

The chain is built from TRBV10-2 and TRBJ1-2; D gene unclear. The CDR3 runs to 14 residues. The V end lost 2 bases, the J end lost 7 bases, and 14 bases lay between the germline ends. Per germline, CDR1 WSHSY and CDR2 SAAADI. CDR3 sequence: CASSERRPTPGYTF. The DNA of the CDR3 is TGCGCCAGCAGTGAGAGGAGACCTACTCCTGGCTACACCTTC.

This clonotype was seen only a few times. The chain combines TRBV4-3 with TRBJ2-7; 11 bases fit TRBD1. CDR1 is LGHNA and CDR2 is YSLEER in the germline V gene. V shed 0 bases and J 5 bases; nucleotides not matched to a gene: 3. The CDR3 extends over 15 amino acids. The CDR3 sequence is CASSQDRTGGNEQYF. As DNA, the CDR3 is TGCGCCAGCAGCCAAGACAGGACAGGGGGCAACGAGCAGTACTTC.

This chain links TRBV28 with TRBJ1-2; D perhaps matches TRBD1 (6 bases). The length of the CDR3 is 16 residues. Germline loops: CDR1 MDHEN, CDR2 SYDVKM. The V end was cut by 7 bases, the J end by 0 bases, with 18 bases between. CDR3 residues: CASTLGGPGANYGYTF. The CDR3 bases are TGTGCCAGCACCTTGGGGGGGCCAGGGGCTAACTATGGCTACACCTTC.